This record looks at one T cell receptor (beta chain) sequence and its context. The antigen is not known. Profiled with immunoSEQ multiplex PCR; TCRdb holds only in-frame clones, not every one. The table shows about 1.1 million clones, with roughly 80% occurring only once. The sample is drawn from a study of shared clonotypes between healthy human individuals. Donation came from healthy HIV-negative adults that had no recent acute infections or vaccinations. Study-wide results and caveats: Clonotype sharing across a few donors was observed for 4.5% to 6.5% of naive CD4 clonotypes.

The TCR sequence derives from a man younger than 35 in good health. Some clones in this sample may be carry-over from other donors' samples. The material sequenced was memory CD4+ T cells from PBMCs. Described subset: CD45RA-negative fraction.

The CDR3 nucleotides read TGTGCCAGCAGCCATGGCCGTGCTAGCGGGATGACCGGGGAGCTGTTTTTT. Residues: CASSHGRASGMTGELFF. The chain joins TRBV7-2 to TRBJ2-2; TRBD2 matches at 9 bases. Germline trimming cut 5 bases from V and 5 bases from J; bases unmatched to any gene: 12. The V gene's germline CDR1 is SGHTA and CDR2 FQGNSA. This CDR3 is 17 amino acids long.